A selection of T cell receptor beta chains follows, all from one sample in a study of T cell responses to AZD1222 COVID-19 vaccine. Generated by immunoSEQ multiplex PCR, the TCRdb table keeps only in-frame clones and is missing some. This sample has more than 110,000 clones; under 95% occur once, and the top ten carry around 2.8%. The source material was peripheral blood, sampled on day 0 of AZD1222 vaccination. Source of these receptors: an adult in good health. CDR3s include the opening cysteine and the closing phenylalanine or tryptophan. D genes are given only for firm matches. Clone size is not always given. Where it is, it says once, few, many or a class for expanded clones.

V gene	J gene	D gene	clone size	CDR3 DNA	CDR3 protein
TRBV4-1	TRBJ2-1	TRBD1	NA	TGCGCCAGCAGGTCCGGGACAGGGGGCTGGAATGAGCAGTTCTTC	CASRSGTGGWNEQFF
TRBV4-2	TRBJ1-2	NA	NA	TGTGCCAGCAGCCAACGCCGGGACATTCAGGGCTACACCTTC	CASSQRRDIQGYTF
TRBV3-1/TRBV3-2	TRBJ1-5	NA	NA	TGTGCCAGCAGCCAAATCTGGAGCAATCAGCCCCAGCATTTT	CASSQIWSNQPQHF
TRBV5-1	TRBJ2-2	NA	NA	TGCGCCAGCAGCTTCTCGATCTCCAGGGAGCTGTTTTTT	CASSFSISRELFF
TRBV6-6	TRBJ2-5	TRBD1	NA	TGTGCCAGCAGTTCCCAGGGGGAAGAGACCCAGTACTTC	CASSSQGEETQYF
TRBV7-9	TRBJ1-6	NA	NA	TGTGCCAGCAGAGGAGTCAGCTCCTATAATTCACCCCTCCACTTT	CASRGVSSYNSPLHF
TRBV19	TRBJ2-7	NA	NA	TGTGCCAGTAGTTTCTTATTCGGCGAGCAGTACTTC	CASSFLFGEQYF
TRBV4-1	TRBJ2-7	NA	NA	TGCGCCAGCAGCCAGCAACCTACGAAGCAGTACTTC	CASSQQPTKQYF
TRBV9	TRBJ1-6	NA	NA	TGTGCCAGCAGCGTAGAGTCGGGTAATTCACCCCTCCACTTT	CASSVESGNSPLHF
TRBV28	TRBJ2-5	NA	NA	TGTGCCAGCACTCCGGGAACCGGGATAATGGAGACCCAGTACTTC	CASTPGTGIMETQYF
TRBV5-1	TRBJ1-1	TRBD1	NA	TGCGCCAGCAGCTTGCAGGGGGAAGGGACTGAAGCTTTCTTT	CASSLQGEGTEAFF
TRBV30	TRBJ2-3	TRBD2	NA	TGTGCCTGGAGTTCAAGCGGGAAGAGAAGAGATACGCAGTATTTT	CAWSSSGKRRDTQYF
TRBV7-3	TRBJ2-1	TRBD2	NA	TGTGCCAGCAGCCCTGGAGGCGGGAGGCGGGATGAGCAGTTCTTC	CASSPGGGRRDEQFF
TRBV6-5	TRBJ2-1	NA	NA	TGTGCCAGCAGTTACGGGGATGAGCAGTTCTTC	CASSYGDEQFF
TRBV7-6	TRBJ2-1	NA	NA	TGTGCCAGCAGCTTAGTACTCGCCAATGAGCAGTTCTTC	CASSLVLANEQFF
TRBV3-1/TRBV3-2	TRBJ1-6	NA	NA	TGTGCCAGCAGCCTCGGACAGCGGCCCCTCCACTTT	CASSLGQRPLHF
TRBV2	TRBJ2-1	NA	NA	TGTGCCAGCAGGGCAGGCGGGTTTTACAATGAGCAGTTCTTC	CASRAGGFYNEQFF
TRBV14	TRBJ2-1	NA	NA	TGTGCCAGCAGCCAAGTTGGTTACTCCTACAATGAGCAGTTCTTC	CASSQVGYSYNEQFF
TRBV6-6	TRBJ1-5	TRBD1	NA	TGTGCCAGCAGTTATGGGACAGTGAGCAATCAGCCCCAGCATTTT	CASSYGTVSNQPQHF
TRBV5-6	TRBJ1-6	NA	NA	TGTGCCAGCAGCCTCATTAATTCACCCCTCCACTTT	CASSLINSPLHF
TRBV9	TRBJ2-7	TRBD1	NA	TGTGCCAGCAGCCGGATCGGACAGGGGGCTTCCTACGAGCAGTACTTC	CASSRIGQGASYEQYF
TRBV12-5	TRBJ1-1	NA	NA	TGTGCTAGTGGTTTGCCTCAGAACACTGAAGCTTTCTTT	CASGLPQNTEAFF
TRBV2	TRBJ1-4	NA	once	TGTGCCAGCAATGCGGAGGGGAGGCTTAATGAAAAACTGTTTTTT	CASNAEGRLNEKLFF
TRBV3-1/TRBV3-2	TRBJ1-6	NA	NA	TGTGCCAGCAGACTCGGACCGACCGATAATTCACCCCTCCACTTT	CASRLGPTDNSPLHF
TRBV27	TRBJ2-7	NA	NA	TGTGCCACCCGGAATTCGGGTGTCTACGAGCAGTACTTC	CATRNSGVYEQYF
TRBV11-2	TRBJ2-1	NA	NA	TGTGCCAGCAGCTTAGGGACGGGAGCCTACAATGAGCAGTTCTTC	CASSLGTGAYNEQFF
TRBV21-1	TRBJ2-3	NA	NA	TGTGCCAGCAGCAAAGGACTAGCGGGAGTGACAGATACGCAGTATTTT	CASSKGLAGVTDTQYF
TRBV7-2	TRBJ1-1	NA	NA	TGTGCCAGCCGAGGAATTGGGCGTGGCACTGAAGCTTTCTTT	CASRGIGRGTEAFF
TRBV28	TRBJ2-5	TRBD1	NA	TGTGCCAGCAGTTTGGGACTCGGACAGGGTGGTACCGAGACCCAGTACTTC	CASSLGLGQGGTETQYF
TRBV12-3/TRBV12-4	TRBJ2-3	TRBD2	once	TGTGCCAGCACCCCTAGCGGGGGAAAGCAGTATTTT	CASTPSGGKQYF
TRBV9	TRBJ2-3	NA	NA	TGTGCCAGCAGCCCCTCGGAGCGCCTCACAGATACGCAGTATTTT	CASSPSERLTDTQYF
TRBV12-5	TRBJ1-1	NA	NA	TGTGCTAGTTTTCTTGCAGGGATAACTTTCTTT	CASFLAGITFF
TRBV7-9	TRBJ2-1	NA	NA	TGTGCCAGCAGCTTAATCCTAGCTCGGTACTACAATGAGCAGTTCTTC	CASSLILARYYNEQFF